At least ten counts were recorded for the clone carrying this T cell receptor (beta chain). As yet, its antigen is unknown. The data stem from a study of neurological immune-mediated disorders. Study outcomes and limitations: Expanded clones shared no CDR3 amino acid sequences across subjects, suggesting private repertoires in all groups.

CDR1 is DFQATT, CDR2 SNEGSKA, per germline (reference sequence). V dropped 4 bases and J dropped 1; count of bases not matched to a gene: 5. CDR3 length equals 15 residues. The sorted libraries were made from under 1.2 million CD4+ or CD8+ T cells. TCRdb analysed the 5' RACE reads with MiXCR anew, one entry per CDR3 protein. The sample carries about 39,000 distinct CDR3 sequences, approximately 7% recorded once. V is TRBV20-1 and J is TRBJ2-1, with TRBD2 matching 9 bases. Sequenced: CD4+ T cells from blood. The TCR comes from a man aged 50 to 60 in good health. CDR3 in amino acids: CSAIHSGRSYNEQFF. The CDR3 coding sequence is TGCAGTGCTATCCATAGCGGGAGATCCTACAATGAGCAGTTCTTC.